This T cell receptor (beta chain) came from a study of T cells of healthy individuals. This clonotype came up many times. The CDR3 is made up of 15 amino acids. Germline CDR1 is LGHNA and CDR2 is YSLEER. V lost 0 bases and J lost 4, with 13 bases in between. Each CDR3 protein is one row after TCRdb ran MiXCR on the 5' RACE reads. The repertoire holds about 96,000 distinct CDR3 sequences, with roughly 18% as singletons. This TCR came from a human donor in good health. The rearrangement uses TRBV4-3 and TRBJ2-7, with TRBD2 as a possible D gene (5 bases). CDR3 bases: TGCGCCAGCAGCCAAGATGGAAAGCGGCCTTACGAGCAGTACTTC. This encodes CASSQDGKRPYEQYF.